Below are 6 T cell receptor beta chains sequenced from a single sample in a study of blood T cell repertoires in COVID-19. This table comes from immunoSEQ multiplex PCR, and its TCRdb copy is limited to in-frame clones, with some not included. The table includes about 76,000 clones, about 81% detected once. The material sequenced was peripheral blood. The receptors stem from a human donor in a cohort sampled during active COVID-19.

The gene calls are TRBV5-6 and TRBJ1-2; D call uncertain. Germline CDR1 SGHDT, CDR2 YYEEEE. The CDR3 is 13 residues long. V shed 0 bases and J shed 8 bases, with 11 bases lying between them. The CDR3 nucleotides read TGTGCCAGCAGCTTGGAGGCGGGGTGGGGCTACACCTTC. Translated: CASSLEAGWGYTF.

The V gene is TRBV7-3, the J gene TRBJ2-2, with a weak D call TRBD1 (6 bases). Deletions cut 5 bases from V and 8 bases from J, with 18 bases between. The CDR3 totals 15 residues. Germline V gives CDR1 SGHTA, CDR2 FQGTGA. The DNA of the CDR3 is TGTGCCAGCAGCCCTACAGGGAGCACGATGGGGGAGCTGTTTTTT. Its translation: CASSPTGSTMGELFF. Full variable domain (remainder filled in from reference TRBV7-3 and TRBJ2-2): GAGVSQTPSNKVTEKGKYVELRCDPISGHTALYWYRQSLGQGPEFLIYFQGTGAADDSGLPNDRFFAVRPEGSVSTLKIQRTERGDSAVYLCASSPTGSTMGELFFGEGSRLTVL.

CDR3 residues: CASSLGGTLETEAFF. The CDR3 DNA reads as TGTGCCAGCAGCCTGGGAGGGACCCTCGAAACTGAAGCTTTCTTT. The V and J genes are TRBV3-1 (or the pseudogene TRBV3-2) and TRBJ1-1; weak D call: TRBD1 (5 bases). V lost 4 bases and J 5 bases, leaving 17 bases between the germline ends. The germline gives CDR1 LGHDT, CDR2 YNNKEL (reference sequence). The CDR3 has 15 amino acids.

The J gene is TRBJ1-2, the V gene TRBV19, with 9 bases lining up with TRBD1. Losses at the gene ends were 6 bases for V and 7 bases for J; bases not matched to a gene: 3. Germline values: CDR1 LNHDA, CDR2 SQIVND (reference sequence). This CDR3 is built from 12 residues. CDR3 DNA sequence: TGTGCCAGTAGCGACAGGGGGGTTGGCTACACCTTC. Its protein is CASSDRGVGYTF.

The CDR3 nucleotides are TGCGCCAGCAGCACGGCGGGCATCGGGGAGCTGTTTTTT. The encoded protein is CASSTAGIGELFF. V usage is TRBV5-1 and J usage is TRBJ2-2, with D maybe TRBD2 (5 bases). V was trimmed by 4 bases and J by 7 bases, leaving 11 bases between them. This CDR3 is 13 amino acids long. Germline lookup yields CDR1 SGHRS and CDR2 YFSETQ.

This clone was counted once. This chain uses TRBV28 with TRBJ1-5; D gene uncertain. The V and J ends lost 2 bases and 6 bases respectively, with 20 bases between them. Per germline, CDR1 MDHEN and CDR2 SYDVKM. The CDR3 runs to 17 residues. The CDR3 spells CASSLGRLKYGSQPQHF. For the CDR3, the DNA is TGTGCCAGCAGTTTAGGGAGGTTGAAGTACGGTTCTCAGCCCCAGCATTTT.